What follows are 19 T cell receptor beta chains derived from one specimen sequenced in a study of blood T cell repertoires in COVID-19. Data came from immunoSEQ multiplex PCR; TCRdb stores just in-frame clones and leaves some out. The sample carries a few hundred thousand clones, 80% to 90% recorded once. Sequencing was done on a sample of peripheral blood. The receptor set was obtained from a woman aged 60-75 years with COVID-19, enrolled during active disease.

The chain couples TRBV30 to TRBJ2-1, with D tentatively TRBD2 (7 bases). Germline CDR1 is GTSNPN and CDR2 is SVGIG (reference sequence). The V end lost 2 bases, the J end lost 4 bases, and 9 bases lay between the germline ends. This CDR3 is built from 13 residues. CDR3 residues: CAWSRGAYNEQFF. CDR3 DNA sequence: TGTGCCTGGAGTCGGGGGGCATACAATGAGCAGTTCTTC. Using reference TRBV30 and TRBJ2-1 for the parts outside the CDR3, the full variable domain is SQTIHQWPATLVQPVGSPLSLECTVEGTSNPNLYWYRQAAGRGLQLLFYSVGIGQISSEVPQNLSASRPQDRQFILSSKKLLLSDSGFYLCAWSRGAYNEQFFGPGTRLTVL.

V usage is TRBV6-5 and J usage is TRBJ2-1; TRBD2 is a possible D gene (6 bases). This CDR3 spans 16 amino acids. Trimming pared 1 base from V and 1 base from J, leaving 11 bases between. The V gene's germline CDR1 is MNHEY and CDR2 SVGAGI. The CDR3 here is CASSYFGGASYNEQFF. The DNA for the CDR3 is TGTGCCAGCAGTTACTTTGGCGGGGCGTCCTACAATGAGCAGTTCTTC.

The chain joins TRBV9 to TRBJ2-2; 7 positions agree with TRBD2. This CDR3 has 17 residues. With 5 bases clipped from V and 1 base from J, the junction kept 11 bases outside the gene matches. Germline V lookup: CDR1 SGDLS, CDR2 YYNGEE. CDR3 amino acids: CASSRSGGGENTGELFF. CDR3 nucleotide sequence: TGTGCCAGCAGTCGTAGTGGCGGGGGAGAGAACACCGGGGAGCTGTTTTTT.

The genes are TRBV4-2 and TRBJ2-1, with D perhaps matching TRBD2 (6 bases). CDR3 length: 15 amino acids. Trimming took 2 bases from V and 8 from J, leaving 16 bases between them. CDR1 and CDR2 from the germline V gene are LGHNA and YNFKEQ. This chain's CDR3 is CASSQPGGGLHEQFF. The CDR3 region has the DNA TGTGCCAGCAGCCAACCGGGCGGAGGGTTACATGAGCAGTTCTTC.

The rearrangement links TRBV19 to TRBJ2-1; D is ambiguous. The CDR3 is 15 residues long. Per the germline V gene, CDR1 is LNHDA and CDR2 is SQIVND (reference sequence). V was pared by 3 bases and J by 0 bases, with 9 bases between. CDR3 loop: CASSIKRSSYNEQFF. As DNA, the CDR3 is TGTGCCAGTAGTATTAAGAGGAGCTCCTACAATGAGCAGTTCTTC. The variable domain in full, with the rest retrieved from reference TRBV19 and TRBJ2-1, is DGGITQSPKYLFRKEGQNVTLSCEQNLNHDAMYWYRQDPGQGLRLIYYSQIVNDFQKGDIAEGYSVSREKKESFPLTVTSAQKNPTAFYLCASSIKRSSYNEQFFGPGTRLTVL.

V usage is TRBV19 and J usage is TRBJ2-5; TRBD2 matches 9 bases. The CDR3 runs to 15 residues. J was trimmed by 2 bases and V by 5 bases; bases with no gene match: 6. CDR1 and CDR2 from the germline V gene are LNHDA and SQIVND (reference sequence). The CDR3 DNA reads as TGTGCCAGTAGTGTTGGACTAGCGCTACAAGAGACCCAGTACTTC. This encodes CASSVGLALQETQYF. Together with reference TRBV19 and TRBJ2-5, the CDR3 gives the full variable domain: DGGITQSPKYLFRKEGQNVTLSCEQNLNHDAMYWYRQDPGQGLRLIYYSQIVNDFQKGDIAEGYSVSREKKESFPLTVTSAQKNPTAFYLCASSVGLALQETQYFGPGTRLLVL.

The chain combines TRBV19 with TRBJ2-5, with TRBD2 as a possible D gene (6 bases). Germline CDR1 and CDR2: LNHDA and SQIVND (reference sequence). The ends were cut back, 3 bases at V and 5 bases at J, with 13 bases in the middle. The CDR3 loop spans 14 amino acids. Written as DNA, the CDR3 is TGTGCCAGTAGTATGTCCGGGCGGGGTGAGACCCAGTACTTC. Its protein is CASSMSGRGETQYF.

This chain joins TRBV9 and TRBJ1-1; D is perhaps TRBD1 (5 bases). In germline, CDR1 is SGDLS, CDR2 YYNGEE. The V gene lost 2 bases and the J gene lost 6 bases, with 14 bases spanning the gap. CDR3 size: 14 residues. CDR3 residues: CASSVIGEGAEAFF. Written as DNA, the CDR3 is TGTGCCAGCAGCGTTATAGGGGAAGGCGCTGAAGCTTTCTTT.

For the CDR3, the DNA is TGTGCCATCAGTGAGGACGGGACAGCGAACACCGGGGAGCTGTTTTTT. Translation gives CAISEDGTANTGELFF. The chain carries TRBV10-3 and TRBJ2-2; 7 bases are shared with TRBD1. The CDR3 spans 16 residues. Trimming took 2 bases from V and 0 from J; bases not matched to a gene: 3. Germline V lookup: CDR1 ENHRY, CDR2 SYGVKD.

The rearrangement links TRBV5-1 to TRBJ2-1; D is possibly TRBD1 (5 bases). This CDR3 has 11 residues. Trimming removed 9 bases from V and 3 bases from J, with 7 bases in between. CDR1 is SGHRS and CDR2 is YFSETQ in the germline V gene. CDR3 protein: CANDSYNEQFF. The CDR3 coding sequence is TGCGCCAACGACAGCTACAATGAGCAGTTCTTC.

CDR3 sequence: CASSEGLVPDTQYF. In nucleotides, the CDR3 is TGTGCCAGCAGTGAGGGACTAGTGCCAGATACGCAGTATTTT. The chain has TRBV6-1 and TRBJ2-3; 8 bases line up with TRBD2. This CDR3 is 14 amino acids long. The germline CDR1 and CDR2 sequences are MNHNS and SASEGT. Unmatched junction bases numbered 3, after V lost 3 bases and J lost 4 bases.

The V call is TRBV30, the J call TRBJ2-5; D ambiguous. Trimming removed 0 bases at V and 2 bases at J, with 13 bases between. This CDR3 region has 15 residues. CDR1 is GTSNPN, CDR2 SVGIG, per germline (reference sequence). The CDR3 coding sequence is TGTGCCTGGAGTGTACGCCGAAGACAACAAGAGACCCAGTACTTC. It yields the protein CAWSVRRRQQETQYF.

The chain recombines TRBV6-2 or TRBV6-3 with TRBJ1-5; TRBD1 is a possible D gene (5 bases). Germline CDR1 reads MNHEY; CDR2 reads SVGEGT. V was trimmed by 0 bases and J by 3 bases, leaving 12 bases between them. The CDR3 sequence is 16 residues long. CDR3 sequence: CASSYSGQGFNQPQHF. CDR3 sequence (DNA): TGTGCCAGCAGTTACTCTGGGCAGGGATTCAATCAGCCCCAGCATTTT.

Written as DNA, the CDR3 is TGTGCCTGGAACGGACATAGCAATCAGCCCCAGCATTTT. It encodes CAWNGHSNQPQHF. The genes are TRBV30 and TRBJ1-5; tentative D call: TRBD1 (5 bases). The V gene lost 4 bases and the J gene lost 0 bases, with 7 bases spanning the gap. In germline, CDR1 is GTSNPN, CDR2 SVGIG (reference sequence). This CDR3 has 13 residues.

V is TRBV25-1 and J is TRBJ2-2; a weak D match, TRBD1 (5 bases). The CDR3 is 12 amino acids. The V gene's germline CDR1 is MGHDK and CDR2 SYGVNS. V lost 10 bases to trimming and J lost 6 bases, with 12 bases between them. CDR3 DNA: TGTGCCACCGACGTGGGGCCCGGGGAGCTGTTTTTT. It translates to CATDVGPGELFF.

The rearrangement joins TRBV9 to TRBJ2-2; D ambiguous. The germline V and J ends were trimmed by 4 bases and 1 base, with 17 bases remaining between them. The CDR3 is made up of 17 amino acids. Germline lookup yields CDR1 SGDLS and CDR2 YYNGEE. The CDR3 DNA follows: TGTGCCAGCAGCTCGCCCCGCAGGAACCAGAACACCGGGGAGCTGTTTTTT. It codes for CASSSPRRNQNTGELFF. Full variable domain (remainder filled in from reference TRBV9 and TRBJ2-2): DSGVTQTPKHLITATGQRVTLRCSPRSGDLSVYWYQQSLDQGLQFLIQYYNGEERAKGNILERFSAQQFPDLHSELNLSSLELGDSALYFCASSSPRRNQNTGELFFGEGSRLTVL.

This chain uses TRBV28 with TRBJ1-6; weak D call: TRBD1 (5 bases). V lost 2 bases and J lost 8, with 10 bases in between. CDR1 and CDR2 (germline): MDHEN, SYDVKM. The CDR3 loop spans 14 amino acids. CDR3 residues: CASSLMGHYSPLHF. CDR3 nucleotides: TGTGCCAGCAGTTTAATGGGGCACTATTCACCCCTCCACTTT.

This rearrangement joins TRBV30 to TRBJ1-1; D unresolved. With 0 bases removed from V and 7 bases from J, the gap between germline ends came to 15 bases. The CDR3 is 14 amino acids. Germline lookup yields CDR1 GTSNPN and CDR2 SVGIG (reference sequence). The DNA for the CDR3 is TGTGCCTGGAGTGTCCGTTCGGGATCGGATGAAGCTTTCTTT. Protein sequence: CAWSVRSGSDEAFF.

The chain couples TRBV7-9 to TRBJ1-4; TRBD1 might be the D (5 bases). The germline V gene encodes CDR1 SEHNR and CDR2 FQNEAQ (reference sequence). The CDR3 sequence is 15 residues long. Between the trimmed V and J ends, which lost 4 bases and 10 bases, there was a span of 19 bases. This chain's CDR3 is CASSSMAGIDGKLFF. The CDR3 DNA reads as TGTGCCAGCAGCTCAATGGCAGGGATTGATGGAAAACTGTTTTTT.